Shown below are 19 T cell receptor beta chains from a single sample sequenced in a study of regulatory T cells in long-lasting Graves disease. Combining iRepertoire HTBI primers with Arm-PCR of CDR3 regions, the authors built TCR beta libraries. One entry per CDR3 protein results from TCRdb running MiXCR on the multiplex PCR reads. The sample has about 660,000 distinct CDR3 sequences; 25% to 35% are singletons. Described time point: persistent/refractory GD, antithyroid drugs over 5 years with positive TRAb. The authors made the TCR library using RNA they extracted from PBMCs. The sample was peripheral blood mononuclear cells (PBMCs), taken when the disease was refractory, from a patient treated with antithyroid drugs. Source of these receptors: a female donor with Graves disease.

Of note for this clonotype: An end of the junction differs from the germline gene, which may be a read error. This chain connects TRBV28 to TRBJ2-2; D gene ambiguous. Looked up from germline, CDR1 is MDHEN and CDR2 is SYDVKM. The CDR3 is 15 amino acids. The CDR3 bases are TGCGCCAGCAGCCCAGAGAAGGTTTCCACCGGGGAGCTGTTTTTT. Residues: CASSPEKVSTGELFF. The entire variable domain, with the rest obtained from reference TRBV28 and TRBJ2-2, is as follows: DVKVTQSSRYLVKRTGEKVFLECVQDMDHENMFWYRQDPGLGLRLIYFSYDVKMKEKGDIPEGYSVSREKKERFSLILESASTNQTSMYLCASSPEKVSTGELFFGEGSRLTVL.

The chain uses TRBV27 and TRBJ2-2, with TRBD2 identical over 13 bases. CDR3 length equals 18 residues. V gave up 5 bases and J gave up 5 bases; unmatched junction bases: 11. Germline V gene data show CDR1 as MNHEY and CDR2 as SMNVEV (reference sequence). The CDR3 region has the DNA TGTGCCAGCAGTCTCACCCCCACTAGCGGGAGGGGAACCGGGGAGCTGTTTTTT. Its translation is CASSLTPTSGRGTGELFF.

This clonotype was seen only a few times. J is TRBJ2-7 and V is TRBV11-2, with 7 bases lining up with TRBD1. After removal of 1 base from V and 2 bases from J, the junction contained 8 bases not matched to a gene. Germline values: CDR1 SGHAT, CDR2 FQNNGV. The CDR3 is 16 residues long. The CDR3 nucleotides read TGTGCCAGCAGCTTAGTACGTAGACAGGGACCCTACGAGCAGTACTTC. This translates into CASSLVRRQGPYEQYF. Using reference TRBV11-2 and TRBJ2-7 for the parts outside the CDR3, the full variable domain is EAGVAQSPRYKIIEKRQSVAFWCNPISGHATLYWYQQILGQGPKLLIQFQNNGVVDDSQLPKDRFSAERLKGVDSTLKIQPAKLEDSAVYLCASSLVRRQGPYEQYFGPGTRLTVT.

There are many counts of this clonotype. Its ends do not fully match the called genes, so a read error is possible. V is TRBV12-3 or TRBV12-4 and J is TRBJ2-7; 13 bases line up with TRBD2. The CDR3 runs to 11 residues. CDR3 bases: TGTGCCAGCAGTTCGGGACTAGCGGGGCACTTC. Amino acid sequence: CASSSGLAGHF.

J is TRBJ2-6 and V is TRBV10-3, with 9 bases matching TRBD2. From germline, CDR1 is ENHRY and CDR2 SYGVKD. The J segment lost 0 bases and the V segment lost 8 bases, leaving 8 bases of the junction unmatched. CDR3 size: 17 residues. The CDR3 spells CAISRTSELSGANVLTF. CDR3 sequence (DNA): TGTGCCATCTCGAGGACTAGCGAACTCTCTGGGGCCAACGTCCTGACTTTC.

J is TRBJ2-7 and V is TRBV9; a weak D match, TRBD1 (6 bases). The CDR3 sequence is 15 residues long. The V gene's germline CDR1 is SGDLS and CDR2 YYNGEE. V lost 1 base to trimming and J lost 3 bases, with 14 bases between them. The CDR3 DNA sequence: TGTGCCAGCAGCGTAACTGGACAGAGGAACTACGAGCAGTACTTC. Its translation is CASSVTGQRNYEQYF.

This clonotype was counted ten times or more. The V and J genes are TRBV6-5 and TRBJ2-7, with D possibly TRBD1 on 6 matching bases. Germline CDR1 is MNHEY and CDR2 is SVGAGI. V lost 2 bases and J 0 bases, leaving 11 bases between the germline ends. The CDR3 is 15 residues long. CDR3 nucleotides: TGTGCCAGCAGTTACCCTCACAGGGACTCCTACGAGCAGTACTTC. As protein: CASSYPHRDSYEQYF.

Turning to this clonotype: With only one base between it and a far larger clone, this is likely a read error. This sequence joins TRBV6-1 and TRBJ2-7, with unresolved D. Deletions cut 5 bases from V and 6 bases from J, with 14 bases between. This CDR3 contains 13 residues. The germline CDR1 and CDR2 sequences are MNHNS and SASEGT. CDR3 in amino acids: CASSHRTQSEQYF. CDR3 bases: TGTGCCAGCAGTCACCGAACCCAATCCGAGCAGTACTTC.

This clonotype has more than one count but fewer than ten. This chain's CDR3 is CASSLGGLAGSSYEQYF. In DNA, the CDR3 is TGCGCCAGCAGCTTGGGAGGACTAGCGGGCTCCAGCTACGAGCAGTACTTC. The J gene is TRBJ2-7, the V gene TRBV5-1, with 11 bases matching TRBD2. J lost 3 bases, V lost 0 bases, and 8 bases had no gene match. The CDR3 is 17 amino acids. CDR1 is SGHRS, CDR2 YFSETQ, per germline.

There are a few counts of this clonotype. The genes are TRBV2 and TRBJ2-1; 8 nucleotides agree with TRBD2. CDR3 length: 16 amino acids. Germline CDR1 SNHLY, CDR2 FYNNEI. V lost 4 bases and J lost 7; bases outside the gene matches: 12. The CDR3 protein is CASSVGTRAFRNEQFF. The CDR3 DNA is TGTGCCAGCAGTGTTGGGACTAGGGCTTTTCGGAATGAGCAGTTCTTC.

There are a few counts of this clonotype. The genes are TRBV28 and TRBJ1-5; no firm D call. Germline-derived CDR1 and CDR2 are MDHEN and SYDVKM. The CDR3 loop spans 13 amino acids. The V gene lost 2 bases and the J gene lost 3 bases, with 5 bases spanning the gap. CDR3 in DNA: TGTGCCAGCAGTTTAAACATCAATCAGCCCCAGCATTTT. Translation gives CASSLNINQPQHF.

This clonotype was seen a handful of times. The chain employs TRBV12-3 or TRBV12-4 and TRBJ2-7; D unresolved. With 2 bases removed from V and 9 bases from J, the gap between germline ends came to 17 bases. This CDR3 is built from 14 residues. The CDR3 coding sequence is TGTGCCAGCAGTTTACTGGTAGTCCGTTTATCGCAGTACTTC. Amino acid sequence: CASSLLVVRLSQYF.

This clonotype was counted between two and nine times. The chain has TRBV24-1 and TRBJ1-5; D possibly corresponds to TRBD1 (6 bases). The CDR3 sequence is 15 residues long. The V end was cut by 4 bases, the J end by 0 bases, with 9 bases between. Germline lookup yields CDR1 KGHDR and CDR2 SFDVKD. The CDR3 loop is CATSEGQYSNQPQHF. The CDR3 nucleotides are TGTGCCACCAGTGAAGGACAGTATAGCAATCAGCCCCAGCATTTT.

V gene TRBV6-2 or TRBV6-3 combines with J gene TRBJ1-6; D is unclear. Germline assignment: CDR1 MNHEY and CDR2 SVGEGT. Between the trimmed V and J ends, which lost 4 bases and 5 bases, there was a span of 15 bases. This CDR3 has 16 amino acids. The CDR3, as DNA: TGTGCCAGCAGTTCGGGCCCATTCGCAGATAATTCACCCCTCCACTTT. The encoded protein is CASSSGPFADNSPLHF.

This chain joins TRBV6-2 or TRBV6-3 and TRBJ2-6; D unresolved. Germline lookup yields CDR1 MNHEY and CDR2 SVGEGT. The CDR3 spans 16 residues. The germline V and J ends were trimmed by 0 bases and 4 bases, with 10 bases remaining between them. CDR3: CASSYSKGPGANVLTF. DNA of the CDR3: TGTGCCAGCAGTTACTCGAAAGGGCCAGGGGCCAACGTCCTGACTTTC.

The CDR3 nucleotides are TGCAGTGCTAGGGACCAGGGGTGGGAGCAGTACTTC. The encoded protein is CSARDQGWEQYF. V usage is TRBV20-1 and J usage is TRBJ2-7, with D perhaps matching TRBD1 (6 bases). This CDR3 is 12 amino acids long. V gave up 3 bases and J gave up 7 bases, with 13 bases separating them. Germline-derived CDR1 and CDR2 are DFQATT and SNEGSKA (reference sequence).

Comments on this clonotype: The missing conserved phenylalanine or tryptophan at the end of this CDR3 makes a read error likely. The genes are TRBV6-2 or TRBV6-3 and TRBJ2-5; 10 bases fit TRBD2. The germline V gene has CDR1 MNHEY and CDR2 SVGEGT. The V gene end was trimmed by 0 bases and the J gene end by 7 bases; junction bases not matched to a gene: 11. This CDR3 comprises 17 residues. The CDR3 region has the DNA TGTGCCAGCAGTTACTCTAAACTAGCGGGATTAGAAGGGACCCAGTACCTC. Translated, it gives CASSYSKLAGLEGTQYL.

The chain employs TRBV7-6 and TRBJ1-1; D is ambiguous. This CDR3 spans 14 amino acids. V was trimmed by 5 bases and J by 0 bases, leaving 10 bases between them. CDR1 SGHVS and CDR2 FNYEAQ come from the germline V gene. CDR3 region: CASSDPRLNTEAFF. Here the CDR3 DNA reads TGTGCCAGCAGCGACCCGCGACTGAACACTGAAGCTTTCTTT.

V usage is TRBV12-3 or TRBV12-4 and J usage is TRBJ1-5; D possibly corresponds to TRBD1 (5 bases). The length of the CDR3 is 15 residues. V lost 8 bases and J lost 7, with 21 bases in between. The CDR3 loop reads CASSPRGTIDQPQHF. For the CDR3, the DNA is TGTGCCAGCTCACCAAGGGGCACGATTGACCAGCCCCAGCATTTT.